This T cell receptor (beta chain) emerged from a study of blood T cell repertoires in COVID-19. Whole-study context: Some COVID-19 samples were acute and others convalescent; all came from the United States, Italy and Spain. Nucleic acid was either cDNA or gDNA, and it came from T cells, B-cell-depleted T cells, or PBMCs.

The junction had 11 bases not matched to a gene; V was cut back by 4 bases and J by 0 bases. The length of the CDR3 is 19 residues. Germline-derived CDR1 and CDR2 are SGDLS and YYNGEE. Original handling: Estimation of nucleated cell counts was performed using reference gene primer amplification. Repertoires were generated with immunoSEQ multiplex PCR, while TCRdb's copy carries only in-frame clones and drops some. The DNA was the basis for D and trimming; V, J and clone size are from that table. The repertoire has roughly 190,000 clones, approximately 89% of them found once; the top ten carry around 3.3%.

This clonotype was sampled from a man between 65 and 80 years old with acute or convalescent COVID-19. The chain is built from TRBV9 and TRBJ2-1; 12 bases agree with TRBD2. Sequencing was done on a sample of peripheral blood. The chain's CDR3 is CASSIPLAGGSGSYNEQFF. CDR3 nucleotide sequence: TGTGCCAGCAGCATTCCCCTAGCGGGAGGGTCCGGCTCCTACAATGAGCAGTTCTTC.